The next 13 T cell receptor beta chains were all read from a single sample in a study of graft-versus-host responses after intestinal transplantation. The antigens these receptors bind are not known. The table came from immunoSEQ multiplex PCR; TCRdb's copy has only in-frame clones and leaves some out. The sample has about 90,000 clones; roughly 90% are singletons. This sample comprised unstimulated CD4+ T cells sorted from spleen or lymph node cells, obtained before intestinal transplant. The receptors were gathered from a human donor who received an intestinal transplant.

The J gene is TRBJ2-3, the V gene TRBV10-1; D gene unclear. Looked up from germline, CDR1 is WNHNN and CDR2 is SYGVQD (reference sequence). V was clipped by 2 bases and J by 1 base, with 13 bases between them. This CDR3 is 16 amino acids long. The CDR3 DNA reads as TGCGCCAGCAGTGAGCGGAATGGGGTGGGCACAGATACGCAGTATTTT. Protein sequence: CASSERNGVGTDTQYF.

The chain carries TRBV9 and TRBJ2-3, with 16 bases matching TRBD2. CDR3 length: 18 amino acids. Unmatched junction bases numbered 5, after V lost 0 bases and J lost 4 bases. Looked up from germline, CDR1 is SGDLS and CDR2 is YYNGEE. The CDR3 reads CASSVGGLAGGPPDTQYF. In DNA, the CDR3 is TGTGCCAGCAGCGTAGGGGGACTAGCGGGAGGGCCGCCAGATACGCAGTATTTT. Full variable domain (outside the CDR3, taken from reference TRBV9 and TRBJ2-3): DSGVTQTPKHLITATGQRVTLRCSPRSGDLSVYWYQQSLDQGLQFLIQYYNGEERAKGNILERFSAQQFPDLHSELNLSSLELGDSALYFCASSVGGLAGGPPDTQYFGPGTRLTVL.

V usage is TRBV28 and J usage is TRBJ2-1; possibly TRBD2 for D (6 bases). The CDR3 has 17 amino acids. The ends were cut back, 6 bases at V and 2 bases at J, with 20 bases in the middle. From germline, CDR1 is MDHEN and CDR2 SYDVKM. The CDR3 region is CASSHERRGTPYNEQFF. For the CDR3, the DNA is TGTGCCAGCAGCCACGAGCGTCGAGGGACTCCCTACAATGAGCAGTTCTTC.

The V call is TRBV11-2, the J call TRBJ1-1; D is undetermined. The CDR3 has 15 residues. Germline lookup yields CDR1 SGHAT and CDR2 FQNNGV. Between the trimmed V and J ends, which lost 1 base and 2 bases, there was a span of 11 bases. The CDR3 DNA reads TGTGCCAGCAGCTTAGTTGGACGGGCAAACACTGAAGCTTTCTTT. It translates to CASSLVGRANTEAFF.

The gene calls are TRBV5-1 and TRBJ2-1; 9 nucleotides line up with TRBD1. Germline lookup yields CDR1 SGHRS and CDR2 YFSETQ. The trim removed 2 bases at V and 7 bases at J, leaving 7 bases unmatched. The length of the CDR3 is 15 residues. In DNA, the CDR3 is TGCGCCAGCAGCTTAGGGACAGGGCCACTGAATGAGCAGTTCTTC. The encoded protein is CASSLGTGPLNEQFF.

The chain has TRBV27 and TRBJ1-5, with D tentatively TRBD1 (6 bases). Germline values: CDR1 MNHEY, CDR2 SMNVEV (reference sequence). There are 15 residues in the CDR3. Trimming left V 4 bases short and J 5 bases short, with 15 bases between. CDR3 residues: CASSYRQDPHQPQHF. The CDR3 DNA sequence: TGTGCCAGCAGTTACCGACAGGACCCACATCAGCCCCAGCATTTT.

The chain carries TRBV4-1 and TRBJ1-5; D uncertain. Germline loops: CDR1 MGHRA, CDR2 YSYEKL. The CDR3 totals 14 residues. Trimming took off 3 bases at V and 3 bases at J, with 9 bases between the two ends. The CDR3 bases are TGCGCCAGCAGCCACGACCGCTACAATCAGCCCCAGCATTTT. As protein: CASSHDRYNQPQHF.

The V call is TRBV11-3, the J call TRBJ2-1; 8 bases align to TRBD2. This CDR3 is 14 amino acids long. From germline, CDR1 is SGHNT and CDR2 YENEEA. With V trimmed by 6 bases and J by 4 bases, 5 bases remained unmatched. The CDR3 spells CASSSGTVYNEQFF. The CDR3 nucleotides read TGTGCCAGCAGTAGCGGGACCGTATACAATGAGCAGTTCTTC.

The genes are TRBV18 and TRBJ2-5; the D gene is possibly TRBD2 (6 bases). This CDR3 is built from 14 residues. CDR1 and CDR2 from the germline V gene are KGHSH and LQKENI. The germline V and J ends were trimmed by 2 bases and 5 bases, with 12 bases remaining between them. CDR3 nucleotides: TGTGCCAGCTCACCAACGGGAGCGGTGGAGACCCAGTACTTC. Residues: CASSPTGAVETQYF.

V is TRBV28 and J is TRBJ2-1; 7 bases are shared with TRBD2. The junction had 3 bases not matched to a gene; V was cut back by 8 bases and J by 2 bases. Germline CDR1 and CDR2: MDHEN and SYDVKM. This CDR3 has 13 amino acids. CDR3 amino acids: CASESGTYNEQFF. The CDR3 DNA reads TGTGCCAGCGAGAGCGGGACCTACAATGAGCAGTTCTTC. Supplemented by reference TRBV28 and TRBJ2-1, the full variable domain reads DVKVTQSSRYLVKRTGEKVFLECVQDMDHENMFWYRQDPGLGLRLIYFSYDVKMKEKGDIPEGYSVSREKKERFSLILESASTNQTSMYLCASESGTYNEQFFGPGTRLTVL.

This chain connects TRBV6-5 to TRBJ2-6; maybe TRBD2 (5 bases). The V gene's germline CDR1 is MNHEY and CDR2 SVGAGI. The CDR3 is made up of 15 amino acids. With 3 bases removed from V and 0 bases from J, the gap between germline ends came to 6 bases. Written as DNA, the CDR3 is TGTGCCAGCAGTTATGAGGGCTCTGGGGCCAACGTCCTGACTTTC. It codes for CASSYEGSGANVLTF.

The genes are TRBV5-5 and TRBJ2-3; 11 bases fit TRBD2. The CDR3 is 14 amino acids. CDR1 and CDR2 (germline): SGHKS, YYEKEE (reference sequence). V dropped 7 bases and J dropped 4; count of bases not matched to a gene: 5. The CDR3 DNA follows: TGTGCCAGCTCGAAACTAGCGGGAGCAGATACGCAGTATTTT. Protein product: CASSKLAGADTQYF.

This chain connects TRBV19 to TRBJ1-2; TRBD1 might be the D (5 bases). V was cut by 3 bases and J by 4 bases, with 18 bases left in between. This CDR3 comprises 16 residues. Germline assignment: CDR1 LNHDA and CDR2 SQIVND (reference sequence). CDR3 sequence (DNA): TGTGCCAGTAGTATCGCCGGGACTAAGGTCGGCTATGGCTACACCTTC. It translates to CASSIAGTKVGYGYTF.